Below, 9 T cell receptor beta chains from the same sample are listed, as sequenced in a study of glioma-infiltrating T cells. Amplification of TCR alpha and beta CDR3 regions from RNA used iRepertoire nested multiplex PCR. A single record per CDR3 protein comes from TCRdb applying MiXCR to the multiplex PCR reads. The table shows under 50,000 distinct CDR3 sequences, with more than 20% occurring only once. Specimen: glioma tissue, nonneoplastic brain tissue, or PBMCs (not recorded which). The source of these receptors is a human donor with low-grade glioma or glioblastoma, undergoing nonglioma brain surgery, or in good health (not recorded which).

This clonotype was counted once. Here the CDR3 DNA reads TGTGCCAGTCGGACCAACTACTGTGGAAACACCATATATTTT. It is translated as CASRTNYCGNTIYF. J is TRBJ1-3 and V is TRBV12-3 or TRBV12-4; D unresolved. V lost 9 bases and J 3 bases, leaving 15 bases between the germline ends. The CDR3 is made up of 14 amino acids.

The sample holds many counts of this clonotype. The genes are TRBV19 and TRBJ1-5, with no clear D. Deletions cut 6 bases from V and 4 bases from J, with 16 bases between. This CDR3 has 15 amino acids. Germline CDR1 LNHDA, CDR2 SQIVND (reference sequence). The CDR3 sequence is CASRPVNVPNQPQHF. The CDR3 DNA is TGTGCCAGTAGGCCAGTCAATGTGCCGAATCAGCCCCAGCATTTT. Combining the CDR3 with reference TRBV19 and TRBJ1-5 gives the whole variable domain DGGITQSPKYLFRKEGQNVTLSCEQNLNHDAMYWYRQDPGQGLRLIYYSQIVNDFQKGDIAEGYSVSREKKESFPLTVTSAQKNPTAFYLCASRPVNVPNQPQHFGDGTRLSIL.

This clonotype turned up a few times. CDR3 bases: TGCGCCAGCAGCGCAACTCGACAGGGGGGGTCCTACGAGCAGTACTTC. It translates to CASSATRQGGSYEQYF. J is TRBJ2-7 and V is TRBV5-1, with 9 bases aligning to TRBD1. The trim removed 4 bases at V and 1 base at J, leaving 9 bases unmatched. From germline, CDR1 is SGHRS and CDR2 YFSETQ. This CDR3 spans 16 amino acids.

This clonotype was counted at least ten times. V usage is TRBV11-2 and J usage is TRBJ2-5; no firm D call. Germline V gene sequence: CDR1 SGHAT, CDR2 FQNNGV. With 3 bases removed from V and 2 bases from J, the gap between germline ends came to 10 bases. This CDR3 region has 14 residues. CDR3 sequence reads: CASSLLNSQETQYF. In nucleotides, the CDR3 is TGTGCCAGCAGCTTGCTTAACAGTCAAGAGACCCAGTACTTC.

Ten or more counts support this clonotype. This chain joins TRBV20-1 and TRBJ2-3; D may be TRBD2 (6 bases). CDR1 and CDR2 from the germline V gene are DFQATT and SNEGSKA (reference sequence). V gave up 3 bases and J gave up 2 bases, with 21 bases separating them. The CDR3 consists of 17 residues. CDR3 DNA sequence: TGCAGTGCTAGGGACTACGGGGCGGCGGGACTCACAGATACGCAGTATTTT. This gives the protein CSARDYGAAGLTDTQYF.

In its sample, this clonotype ranks as medium-sized. The gene calls are TRBV6-1 and TRBJ2-1; D is unclear. The germline V gene has CDR1 MNHNS and CDR2 SASEGT. This CDR3 region has 8 residues. V lost 2 bases to trimming and J lost 14 bases, with 1 base between them. In DNA, the CDR3 is TGTGCCAGCAGTGAAAAGTTCTTC. This encodes CASSEKFF.

The table lists this clonotype with many counts. The rearrangement links TRBV10-3 to TRBJ1-5, with D maybe TRBD1 (5 bases). From germline, CDR1 is ENHRY and CDR2 SYGVKD. V was shortened by 10 bases and J by 2 bases, with 15 bases between the two germline ends. This CDR3 is built from 14 residues. The DNA for the CDR3 is TGTGCCACCCAGGAAGGGGTGGGCAATCAGCCCCAGCATTTT. Translation: CATQEGVGNQPQHF.

This clonotype was counted at least ten times. V gene TRBV20-1 combines with J gene TRBJ1-5; 9 bases match TRBD1. This CDR3 has 17 residues. Germline values: CDR1 DFQATT, CDR2 SNEGSKA (reference sequence). Germline trimming cut 2 bases from V and 7 bases from J; bases unmatched to any gene: 15. DNA of the CDR3: TGCAGTGCTAGAACAATAATCGGGACAGGGCCGGGACAGCCCCAGCATTTT. Translated: CSARTIIGTGPGQPQHF.

This clonotype was counted at least ten times. The chain is built from TRBV20-1 and TRBJ2-5; TRBD1 matches at 7 bases. V lost 8 bases to trimming and J lost 5 bases; unmatched junction nucleotides: 11. Germline CDR1 is DFQATT and CDR2 is SNEGSKA (reference sequence). This CDR3 comprises 13 residues. The CDR3 reads CSPRKGGLETQYF. In DNA, the CDR3 is TGCAGTCCTCGAAAAGGGGGCTTGGAGACCCAGTACTTC.